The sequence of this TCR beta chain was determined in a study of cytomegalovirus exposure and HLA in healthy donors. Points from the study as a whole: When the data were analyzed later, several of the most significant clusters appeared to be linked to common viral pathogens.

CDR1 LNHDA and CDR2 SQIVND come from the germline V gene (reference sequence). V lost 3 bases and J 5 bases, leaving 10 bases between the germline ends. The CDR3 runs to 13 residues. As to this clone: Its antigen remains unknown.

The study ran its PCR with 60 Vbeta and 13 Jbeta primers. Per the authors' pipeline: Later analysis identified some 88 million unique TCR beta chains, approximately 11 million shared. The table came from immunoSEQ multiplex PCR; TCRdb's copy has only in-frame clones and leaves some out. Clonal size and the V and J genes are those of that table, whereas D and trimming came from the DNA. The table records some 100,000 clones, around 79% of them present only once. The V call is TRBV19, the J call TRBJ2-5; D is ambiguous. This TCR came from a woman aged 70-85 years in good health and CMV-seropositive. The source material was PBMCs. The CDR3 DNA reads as TGTGCCAGTAGTATTCAATTTCGGGAGACCCAGTACTTC. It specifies CASSIQFRETQYF.